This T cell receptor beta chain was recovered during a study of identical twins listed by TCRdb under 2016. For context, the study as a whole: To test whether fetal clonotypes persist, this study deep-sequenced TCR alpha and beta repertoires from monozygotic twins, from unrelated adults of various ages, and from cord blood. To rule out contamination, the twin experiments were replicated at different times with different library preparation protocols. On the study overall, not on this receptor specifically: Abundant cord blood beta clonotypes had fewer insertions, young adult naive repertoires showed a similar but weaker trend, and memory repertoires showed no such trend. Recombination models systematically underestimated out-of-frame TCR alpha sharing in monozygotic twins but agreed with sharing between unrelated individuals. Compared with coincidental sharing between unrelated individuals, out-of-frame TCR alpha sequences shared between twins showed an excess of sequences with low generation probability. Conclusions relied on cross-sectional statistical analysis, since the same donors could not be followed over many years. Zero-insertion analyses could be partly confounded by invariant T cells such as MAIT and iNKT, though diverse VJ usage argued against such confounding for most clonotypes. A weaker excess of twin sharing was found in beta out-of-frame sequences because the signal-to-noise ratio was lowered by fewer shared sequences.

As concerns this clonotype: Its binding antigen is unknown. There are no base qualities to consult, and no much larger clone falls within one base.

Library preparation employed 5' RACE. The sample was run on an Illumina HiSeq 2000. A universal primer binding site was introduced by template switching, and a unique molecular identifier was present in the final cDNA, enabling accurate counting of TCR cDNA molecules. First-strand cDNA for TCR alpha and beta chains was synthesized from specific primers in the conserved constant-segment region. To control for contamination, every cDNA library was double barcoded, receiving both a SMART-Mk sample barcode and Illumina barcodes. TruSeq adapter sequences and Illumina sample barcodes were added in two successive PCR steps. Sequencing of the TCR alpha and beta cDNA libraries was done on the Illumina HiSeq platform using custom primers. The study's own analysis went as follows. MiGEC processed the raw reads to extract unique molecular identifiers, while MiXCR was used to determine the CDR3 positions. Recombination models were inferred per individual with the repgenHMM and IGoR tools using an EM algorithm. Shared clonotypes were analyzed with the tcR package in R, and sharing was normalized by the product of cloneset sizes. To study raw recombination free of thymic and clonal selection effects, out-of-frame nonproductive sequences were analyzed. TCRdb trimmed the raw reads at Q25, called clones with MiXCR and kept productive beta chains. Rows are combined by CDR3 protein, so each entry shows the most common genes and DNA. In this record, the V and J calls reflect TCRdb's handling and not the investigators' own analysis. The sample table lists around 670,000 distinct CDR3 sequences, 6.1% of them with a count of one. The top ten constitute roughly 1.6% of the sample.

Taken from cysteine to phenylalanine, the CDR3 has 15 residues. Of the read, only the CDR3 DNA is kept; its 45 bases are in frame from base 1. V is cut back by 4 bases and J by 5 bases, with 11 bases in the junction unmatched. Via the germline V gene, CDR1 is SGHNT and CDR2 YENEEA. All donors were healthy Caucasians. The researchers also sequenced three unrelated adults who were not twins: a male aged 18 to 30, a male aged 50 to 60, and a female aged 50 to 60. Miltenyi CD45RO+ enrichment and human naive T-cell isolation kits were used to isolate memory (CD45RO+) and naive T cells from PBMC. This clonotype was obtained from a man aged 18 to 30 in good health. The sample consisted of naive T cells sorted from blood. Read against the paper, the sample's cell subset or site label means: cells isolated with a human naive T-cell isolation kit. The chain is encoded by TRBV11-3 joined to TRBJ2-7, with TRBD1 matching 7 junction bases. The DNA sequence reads TGTGCCAGCAGCTCACGGCCAGGGGGACGGGACGAGCAGTACTTC. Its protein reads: CASSSRPGGRDEQYF.